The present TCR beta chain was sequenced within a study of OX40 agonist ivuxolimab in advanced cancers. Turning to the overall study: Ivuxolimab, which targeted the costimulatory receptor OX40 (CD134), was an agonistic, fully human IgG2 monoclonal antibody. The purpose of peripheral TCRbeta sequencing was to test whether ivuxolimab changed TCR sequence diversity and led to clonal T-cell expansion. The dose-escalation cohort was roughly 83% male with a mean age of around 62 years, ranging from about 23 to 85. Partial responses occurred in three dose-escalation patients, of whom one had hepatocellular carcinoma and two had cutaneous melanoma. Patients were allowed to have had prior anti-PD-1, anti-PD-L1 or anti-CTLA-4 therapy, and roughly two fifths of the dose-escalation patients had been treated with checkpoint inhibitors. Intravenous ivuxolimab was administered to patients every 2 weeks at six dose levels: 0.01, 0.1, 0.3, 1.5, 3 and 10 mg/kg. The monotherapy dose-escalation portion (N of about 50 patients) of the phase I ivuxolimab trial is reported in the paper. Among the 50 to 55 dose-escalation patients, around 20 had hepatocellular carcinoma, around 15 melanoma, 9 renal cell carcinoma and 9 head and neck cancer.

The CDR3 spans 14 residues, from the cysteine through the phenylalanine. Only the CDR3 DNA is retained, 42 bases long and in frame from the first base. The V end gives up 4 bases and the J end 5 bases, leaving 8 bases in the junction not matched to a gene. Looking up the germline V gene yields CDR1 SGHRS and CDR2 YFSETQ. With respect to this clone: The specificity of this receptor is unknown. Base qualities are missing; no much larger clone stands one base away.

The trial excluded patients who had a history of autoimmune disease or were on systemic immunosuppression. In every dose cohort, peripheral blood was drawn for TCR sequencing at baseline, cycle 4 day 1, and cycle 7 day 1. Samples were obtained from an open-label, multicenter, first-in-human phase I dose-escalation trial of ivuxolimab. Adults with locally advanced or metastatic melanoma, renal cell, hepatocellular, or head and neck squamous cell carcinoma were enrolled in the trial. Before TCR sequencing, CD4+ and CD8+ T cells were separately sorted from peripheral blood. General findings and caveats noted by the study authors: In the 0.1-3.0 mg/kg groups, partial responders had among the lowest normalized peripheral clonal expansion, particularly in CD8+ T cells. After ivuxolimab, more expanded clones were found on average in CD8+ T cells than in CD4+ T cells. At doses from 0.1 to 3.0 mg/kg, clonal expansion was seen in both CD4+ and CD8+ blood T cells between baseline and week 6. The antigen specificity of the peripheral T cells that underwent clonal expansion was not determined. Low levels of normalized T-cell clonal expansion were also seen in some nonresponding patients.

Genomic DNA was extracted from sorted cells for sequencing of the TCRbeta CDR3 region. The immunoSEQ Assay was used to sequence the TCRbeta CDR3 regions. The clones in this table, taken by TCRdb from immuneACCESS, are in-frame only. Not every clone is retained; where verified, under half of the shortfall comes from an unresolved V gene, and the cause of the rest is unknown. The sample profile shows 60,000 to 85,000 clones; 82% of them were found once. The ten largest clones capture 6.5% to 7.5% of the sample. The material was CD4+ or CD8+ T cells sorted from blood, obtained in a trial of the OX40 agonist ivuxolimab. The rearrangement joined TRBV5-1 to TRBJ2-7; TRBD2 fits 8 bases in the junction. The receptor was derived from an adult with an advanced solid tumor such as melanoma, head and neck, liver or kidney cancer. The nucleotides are TGCGCCAGCAGCACCGGGACTAGTTTCCACGAGCAGTACTTC. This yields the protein CASSTGTSFHEQYF. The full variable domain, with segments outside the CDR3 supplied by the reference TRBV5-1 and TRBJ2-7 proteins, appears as KAGVTQTPRYLIKTRGQQVTLSCSPISGHRSVSWYQQTPGQGLQFLFEYFSETQRNKGNFPGRFSGRQFSNSRSEMNVSTLELGDSALYLCASSTGTSFHEQYFGPGTRLTVT.